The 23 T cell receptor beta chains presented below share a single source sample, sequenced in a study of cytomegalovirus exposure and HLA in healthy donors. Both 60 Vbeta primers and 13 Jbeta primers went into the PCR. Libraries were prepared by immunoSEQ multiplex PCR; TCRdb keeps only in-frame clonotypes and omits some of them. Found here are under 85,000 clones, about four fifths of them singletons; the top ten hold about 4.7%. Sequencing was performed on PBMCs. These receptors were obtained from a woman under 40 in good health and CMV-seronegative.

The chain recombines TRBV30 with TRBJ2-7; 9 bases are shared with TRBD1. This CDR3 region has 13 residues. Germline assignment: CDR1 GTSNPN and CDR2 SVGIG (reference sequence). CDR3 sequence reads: CASRGQGISEQYF. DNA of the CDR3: TGTGCTTCGAGGGGACAGGGTATTTCCGAGCAGTACTTC. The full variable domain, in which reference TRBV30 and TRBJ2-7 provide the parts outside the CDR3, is SQTIHQWPATLVQPVGSPLSLECTVEGTSNPNLYWYRQAAGRGLQLLFYSVGIGQISSEVPQNLSASRPQDRQFILSSKKLLLSDSGFYLCASRGQGISEQYFGPGTRLTVT.

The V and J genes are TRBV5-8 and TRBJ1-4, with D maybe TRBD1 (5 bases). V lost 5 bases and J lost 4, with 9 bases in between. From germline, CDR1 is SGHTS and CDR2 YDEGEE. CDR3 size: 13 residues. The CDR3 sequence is CASSRGLNEKLFF. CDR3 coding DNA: TGTGCCAGCAGTAGGGGACTTAATGAAAAACTGTTTTTT.

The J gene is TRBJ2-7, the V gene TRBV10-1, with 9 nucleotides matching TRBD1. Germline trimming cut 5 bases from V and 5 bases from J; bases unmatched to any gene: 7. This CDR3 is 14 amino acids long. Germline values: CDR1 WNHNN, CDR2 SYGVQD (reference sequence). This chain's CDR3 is CASSSGQGFHEQYF. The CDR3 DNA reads TGCGCCAGCAGTTCTGGACAGGGGTTCCACGAGCAGTACTTC.

The CDR3 region has the DNA TGCGCCAGCAGCCCGCAGGCGAGCTCCTACAATGAGCAGTTCTTC. This sequence encodes CASSPQASSYNEQFF. The chain joins TRBV5-1 to TRBJ2-1, with unresolved D. This CDR3 has 15 amino acids. Looked up from germline, CDR1 is SGHRS and CDR2 is YFSETQ. Trimming pared 4 bases from V and 0 bases from J, leaving 11 bases between.

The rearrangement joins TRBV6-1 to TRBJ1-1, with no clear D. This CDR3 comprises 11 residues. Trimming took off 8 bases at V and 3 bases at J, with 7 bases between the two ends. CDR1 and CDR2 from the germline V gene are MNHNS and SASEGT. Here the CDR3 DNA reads TGTGCCAGCGGGCGAGACACTGAAGCTTTCTTT. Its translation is CASGRDTEAFF.

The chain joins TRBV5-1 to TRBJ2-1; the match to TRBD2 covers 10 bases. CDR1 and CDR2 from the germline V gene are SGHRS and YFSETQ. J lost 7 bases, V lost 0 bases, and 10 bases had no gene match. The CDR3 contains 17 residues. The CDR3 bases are TGCGCCAGCAGCTTGGTGAGCGGGAGGGCTATGAGGAATGAGCAGTTCTTC. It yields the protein CASSLVSGRAMRNEQFF.

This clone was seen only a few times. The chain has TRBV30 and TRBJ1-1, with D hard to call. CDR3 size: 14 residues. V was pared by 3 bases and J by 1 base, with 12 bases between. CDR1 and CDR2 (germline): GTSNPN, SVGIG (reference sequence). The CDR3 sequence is CAWRDFDENTEAFF. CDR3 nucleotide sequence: TGTGCCTGGAGGGACTTCGACGAGAACACTGAAGCTTTCTTT.

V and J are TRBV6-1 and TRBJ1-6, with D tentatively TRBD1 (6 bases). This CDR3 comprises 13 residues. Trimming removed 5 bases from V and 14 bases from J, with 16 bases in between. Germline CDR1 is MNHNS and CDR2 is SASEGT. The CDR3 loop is CASSLTQGSTLHF. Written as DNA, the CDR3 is TGTGCCAGCAGTCTAACACAGGGATCGACCCTCCACTTT.

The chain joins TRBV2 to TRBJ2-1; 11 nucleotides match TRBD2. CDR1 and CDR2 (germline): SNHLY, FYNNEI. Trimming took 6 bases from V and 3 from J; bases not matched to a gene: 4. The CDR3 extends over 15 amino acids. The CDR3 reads CASSDTSGGYNEQFF. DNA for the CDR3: TGTGCCAGCAGCGACACTAGCGGGGGCTACAATGAGCAGTTCTTC.

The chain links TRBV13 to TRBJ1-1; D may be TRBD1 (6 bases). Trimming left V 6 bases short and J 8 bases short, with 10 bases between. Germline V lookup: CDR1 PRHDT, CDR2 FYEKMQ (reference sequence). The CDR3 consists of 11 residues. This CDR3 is CASRAGTEAFF. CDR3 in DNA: TGTGCCAGCAGAGCCGGGACAGAAGCTTTCTTT.

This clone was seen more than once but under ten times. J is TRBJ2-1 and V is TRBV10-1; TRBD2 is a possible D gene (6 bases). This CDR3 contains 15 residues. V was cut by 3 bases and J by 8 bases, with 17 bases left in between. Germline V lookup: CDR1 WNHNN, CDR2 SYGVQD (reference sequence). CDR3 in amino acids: CASSESGLKVYEQFF. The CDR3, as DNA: TGCGCCAGCAGTGAATCCGGACTAAAGGTCTATGAGCAGTTCTTC.

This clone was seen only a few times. The CDR3 sequence is CASSSPAGAAYEQYF. DNA of the CDR3: TGTGCCAGCAGCTCCCCGGCAGGGGCTGCCTACGAGCAGTACTTC. V is TRBV5-4 and J is TRBJ2-7; tentative D call: TRBD1 (6 bases). The CDR3 spans 15 residues. V was clipped by 3 bases and J by 2 bases, with 15 bases between them. The germline CDR1 and CDR2 sequences are SGHNT and YYREEE (reference sequence).

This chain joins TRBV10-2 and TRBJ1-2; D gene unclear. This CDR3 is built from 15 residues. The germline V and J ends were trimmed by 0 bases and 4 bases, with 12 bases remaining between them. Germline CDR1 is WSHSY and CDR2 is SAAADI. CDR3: CASSESEREIYGYTF. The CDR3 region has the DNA TGCGCCAGCAGTGAGTCGGAACGGGAAATCTATGGCTACACCTTC.

DNA for the CDR3: TGCAGCGTTGACACTGATGGCTACACCTTC. Residues: CSVDTDGYTF. The J gene is TRBJ1-2, the V gene TRBV29-1, with D hard to call. V was pared by 3 bases and J by 6 bases, with 5 bases between. CDR1 is SQVTM, CDR2 ANQGSEA, per germline. There are 10 residues in the CDR3.

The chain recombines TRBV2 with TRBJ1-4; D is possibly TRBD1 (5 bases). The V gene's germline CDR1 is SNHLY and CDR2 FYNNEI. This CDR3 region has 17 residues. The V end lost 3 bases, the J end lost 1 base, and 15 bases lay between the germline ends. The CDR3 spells CASSEIGEIRTNEKLFF. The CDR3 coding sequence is TGTGCCAGCAGTGAGATAGGGGAAATAAGAACTAATGAAAAACTGTTTTTT.

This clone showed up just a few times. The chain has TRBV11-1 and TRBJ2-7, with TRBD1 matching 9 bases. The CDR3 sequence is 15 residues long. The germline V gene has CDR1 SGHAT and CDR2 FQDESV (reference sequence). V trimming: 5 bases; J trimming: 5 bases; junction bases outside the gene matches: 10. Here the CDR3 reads CASSPMDRGGNEQYF. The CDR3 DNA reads TGTGCCAGCAGCCCAATGGACAGGGGAGGCAACGAGCAGTACTTC. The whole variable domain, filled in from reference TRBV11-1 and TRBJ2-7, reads EAEVAQSPRYKITEKSQAVAFWCDPISGHATLYWYRQILGQGPELLVQFQDESVVDDSQLPKDRFSAERLKGVDSTLKIQPAELGDSAMYLCASSPMDRGGNEQYFGPGTRLTVT.

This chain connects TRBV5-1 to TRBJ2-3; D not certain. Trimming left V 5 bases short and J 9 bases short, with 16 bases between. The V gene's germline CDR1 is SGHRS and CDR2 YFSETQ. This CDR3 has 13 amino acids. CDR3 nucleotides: TGCGCCAGCAGGTACCCCCCCAGGTCAACGCAGTATTTT. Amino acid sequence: CASRYPPRSTQYF.

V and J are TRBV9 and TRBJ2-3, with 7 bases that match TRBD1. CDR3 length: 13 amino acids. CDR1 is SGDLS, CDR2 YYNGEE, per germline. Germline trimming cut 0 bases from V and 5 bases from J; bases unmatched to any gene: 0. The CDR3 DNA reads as TGTGCCAGCAGCGTAGGACAGGGAGATACGCAGTATTTT. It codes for CASSVGQGDTQYF.

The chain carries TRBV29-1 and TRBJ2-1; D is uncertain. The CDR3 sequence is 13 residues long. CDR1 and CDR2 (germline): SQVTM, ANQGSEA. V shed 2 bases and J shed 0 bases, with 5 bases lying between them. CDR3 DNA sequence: TGCAGCGTTGAACTAAGCTCCTACAATGAGCAGTTCTTC. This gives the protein CSVELSSYNEQFF.

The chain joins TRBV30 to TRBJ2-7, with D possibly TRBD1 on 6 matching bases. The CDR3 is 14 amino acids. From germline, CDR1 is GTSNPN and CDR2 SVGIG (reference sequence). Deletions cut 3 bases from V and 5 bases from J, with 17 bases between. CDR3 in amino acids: CAWSRQGSYDEQYF. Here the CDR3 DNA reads TGTGCCTGGAGCCGGCAGGGGTCTTACGACGAGCAGTACTTC.

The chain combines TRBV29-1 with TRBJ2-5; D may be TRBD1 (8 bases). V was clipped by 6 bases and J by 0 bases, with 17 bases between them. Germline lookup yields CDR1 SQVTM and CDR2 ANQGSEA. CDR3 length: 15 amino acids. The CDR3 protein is CSVGGGQDNQETQYF. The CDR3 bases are TGCAGCGTGGGAGGGGGACAGGACAACCAAGAGACCCAGTACTTC.

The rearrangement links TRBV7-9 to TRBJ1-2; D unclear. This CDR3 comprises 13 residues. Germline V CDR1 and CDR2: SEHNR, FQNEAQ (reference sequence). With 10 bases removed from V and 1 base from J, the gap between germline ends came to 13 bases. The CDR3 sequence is CATTLEGNYGYTF. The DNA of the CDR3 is TGTGCCACCACTCTAGAGGGTAACTATGGCTACACCTTC.

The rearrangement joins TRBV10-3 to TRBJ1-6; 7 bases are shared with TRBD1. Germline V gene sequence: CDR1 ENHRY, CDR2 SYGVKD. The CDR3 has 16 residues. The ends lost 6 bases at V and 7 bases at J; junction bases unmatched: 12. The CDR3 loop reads CAISEDRLIWNSPLHF. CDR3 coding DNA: TGTGCCATCAGCGAGGACAGGTTAATATGGAATTCACCCCTCCACTTT.